This T cell receptor (beta chain) was sequenced in a study of control samples from healthy donors and cancer patients. This clone was recorded once. Some clones are missing from TCRdb's copy, which holds only in-frame ones; the method was immunoSEQ multiplex PCR. This table holds about 120,000 clones, around 91% found once. The V gene lost 4 bases and the J gene lost 0 bases, with 3 bases spanning the gap. This CDR3 is built from 13 residues. Per germline, CDR1 MNHEY and CDR2 SMNVEV (reference sequence). This chain connects TRBV27 to TRBJ2-2; D call uncertain. Sample: PBMCs. The sequence was obtained from a woman aged 45-59 years with colorectal cancer. The chain's CDR3 is CASSSANTGELFF. The CDR3 DNA reads as TGTGCCAGCAGTTCTGCGAACACCGGGGAGCTGTTTTTT.